The clone carrying this T cell receptor beta chain was observed a handful of times. The authors reverse transcribed all of the isolated RNA, so sequencing captured expressed TCRB transcripts. Sequencing was performed with immunoSEQ multiplex PCR; in TCRdb, only in-frame clones are kept and a portion is missing. The table shows 600,000 to 650,000 clones, with 15% to 19% occurring only once. This sample was included in a study of beta chain features in type 1 diabetes. By way of CD45RO/CCR7/CD25/CD127/CD95/CD27, the CD4+ regulatory, stem cell-like memory, central memory and naive cells were sorted. CDR3 size: 14 residues. Trimming shortened V by 8 bases and J by 5 bases, and 18 bases separated the two germline ends. Germline-derived CDR1 and CDR2 are SGHAT and FQNNGV.

Sample: naive CD4+ T cells from blood. The receptor's source is a man between 18 and 29 years old in good health. This chain joins TRBV11-2 and TRBJ2-5; D perhaps matches TRBD2 (7 bases). The CDR3 loop reads CASDGGRGRETQYF. CDR3 nucleotides: TGTGCCAGCGACGGGGGGCGTGGGAGGGAGACCCAGTACTTC.